The 8 T cell receptor beta chains presented below share a single source sample, sequenced in a study of shared clonotypes between healthy human individuals. Produced via immunoSEQ multiplex PCR; TCRdb's table is partial and in-frame only. Of hundreds of thousands of clones in the sample, 96% were seen once. Sequencing used naive CD4+ T cells sorted from blood. Subset defined: CD45RA+ positively selected. These receptors were obtained from a woman in her 30s in good health.

This rearrangement joins TRBV29-1 to TRBJ2-1, with a weak D call TRBD1 (7 bases). The ends were cut back, 7 bases at V and 3 bases at J, with 10 bases in the middle. Germline CDR1 and CDR2: SQVTM and ANQGSEA. CDR3 length: 12 amino acids. CDR3 in DNA: TGCAGCGCGGGGGACAGCTACAATGAGCAGTTCTTC. The encoded protein is CSAGDSYNEQFF.

V and J are TRBV27 and TRBJ2-1; TRBD1 aligns across 7 bases. Looked up from germline, CDR1 is MNHEY and CDR2 is SMNVEV (reference sequence). This CDR3 comprises 15 residues. The J segment lost 7 bases and the V segment lost 6 bases, leaving 12 bases of the junction unmatched. The CDR3 coding sequence is TGTGCCAGCAGACCCCGGGACAGTAAACCAAATGAGCAGTTCTTC. It encodes CASRPRDSKPNEQFF.

This chain joins TRBV10-1 and TRBJ2-2, with no clear D. The V gene lost 6 bases and the J gene lost 9 bases, with 20 bases spanning the gap. This CDR3 spans 15 amino acids. Germline loops: CDR1 WNHNN, CDR2 SYGVQD (reference sequence). The CDR3 bases are TGCGCCAGCAGACCCGACGAGGCGGTCCACAGGGAGCTGTTTTTT. Protein: CASRPDEAVHRELFF.

The V gene is TRBV4-1, the J gene TRBJ2-1; no clear D. This CDR3 has 13 residues. Trimming removed 3 bases at V and 9 bases at J, with 12 bases between. Germline-derived CDR1 and CDR2 are MGHRA and YSYEKL. The CDR3 region has the DNA TGCGCCAGCAGCCATTCGTGGGAAGGTGAGCAGTTCTTC. Its protein product is CASSHSWEGEQFF.

The chain is built from TRBV15 and TRBJ2-5, with D tentatively TRBD2 (5 bases). Trimming took off 0 bases at V and 1 base at J, with 6 bases between the two ends. The CDR3 consists of 14 residues. CDR1 and CDR2 from the germline V gene are LNHNV and YYDKDF (reference sequence). DNA for the CDR3: TGTGCCACCAGCAGAGACAGCGGCCAAGAGACCCAGTACTTC. This encodes CATSRDSGQETQYF.

This chain joins TRBV11-3 and TRBJ1-1; perhaps TRBD1 as D (5 bases). The CDR3 totals 15 residues. Germline V lookup: CDR1 SGHNT, CDR2 YENEEA. Trimming took off 5 bases at V and 3 bases at J, with 16 bases between the two ends. The CDR3 nucleotides are TGTGCCAGCAGCCCCGGTGGAGGGGCCCACACTGAAGCTTTCTTT. Its protein is CASSPGGGAHTEAFF. The full variable domain, with the rest looked up from reference TRBV11-3 and TRBJ1-1, is EAGVVQSPRYKIIEKKQPVAFWCNPISGHNTLYWYLQNLGQGPELLIRYENEEAVDDSQLPKDRFSAERLKGVDSTLKIQPAELGDSAVYLCASSPGGGAHTEAFFGQGTRLTVV.

V usage is TRBV10-1 and J usage is TRBJ1-1, with 8 bases fitting TRBD1. The CDR3 loop spans 13 amino acids. Germline CDR1 and CDR2: WNHNN and SYGVQD (reference sequence). The junction had 7 bases not matched to a gene; V was cut back by 7 bases and J by 6 bases. The CDR3 DNA reads TGCGCCAGCACCCAGACAGGGGACGCTGAAGCTTTCTTT. It specifies CASTQTGDAEAFF.

The chain is built from TRBV25-1 and TRBJ1-4; a possible D gene is TRBD1 (6 bases). The germline V gene has CDR1 MGHDK and CDR2 SYGVNS. The CDR3 covers 15 residues. Deletions cut 7 bases from V and 8 bases from J, with 20 bases between. This CDR3 is CASTDYRDMGEKLFF. The CDR3 DNA follows: TGTGCCAGCACAGACTACCGGGACATGGGGGAAAAACTGTTTTTT.